A selection of T cell receptor beta chains follows, all from one sample in a study of prognosis after radiotherapy for stage I lung cancer. TCRdb re-called the multiplex PCR reads with MiXCR, one entry per CDR3 protein. This sample has 25,000 to 30,000 distinct CDR3 sequences; less than 40% occur once, and the top ten carry 9.5% to 13%. The source was PBMCs, collected before or after stereotactic body radiation therapy (not recorded which). The receptors shown here come from a donor over 45 with non-small cell lung cancer. CDR3s include the opening cysteine and the closing phenylalanine or tryptophan. A D gene is named only where the DNA matches it firmly. Size is stated for part of the rows, as once, few or many counts, or as a class when the clone is expanded.

d_gene,abundance,v_gene,j_gene,CDR3aa,CDR3nt
TRBD1,many,TRBV28,TRBJ1-4,CASSETGRVNEKLFF,TGTGCCAGCAGTGAGACAGGGAGGGTAAATGAAAAACTGTTTTTT
TRBD1,-,TRBV11-2,TRBJ1-1,CASSSLPYRDRSINTEAFF,TGTGCCAGCAGCTCGCTTCCTTACCGGGACAGGTCTATCAACACTGAAGCTTTCTTT
TRBD1,many,TRBV5-8,TRBJ2-1,CATESGTGVSNEQFF,TGTGCCACAGAGTCCGGGACAGGGGTTTCAAATGAGCAGTTCTTC
TRBD2,many,TRBV15,TRBJ2-2,CATSSSGGNTGELFF,TGTGCCACCAGCAGTTCGGGGGGGAACACCGGGGAGCTGTTTTTT
-,-,TRBV6-1,TRBJ2-3,CASSEAAIVGATTQYF,TGTGCCAGCAGTGAAGCCGCGATCGTGGGGGCCACTACGCAGTATTTT
TRBD1,many,TRBV7-8,TRBJ1-1,CASSLGQIMNTEAFF,TGTGCCAGCAGCCTGGGACAGATCATGAACACTGAAGCTTTCTTT
TRBD2,many,TRBV30,TRBJ2-3,CAWSVSSGVRNTQYF,TGTGCCTGGAGTGTATCCAGCGGGGTTCGAAATACGCAGTATTTT
TRBD1,many,TRBV28,TRBJ1-5,CASSLYRGRGGGNQPQHF,TGTGCCAGCAGTCTCTACAGGGGGCGGGGGGGGGGCAATCAGCCCCAGCATTTT
-,many,TRBV19,TRBJ2-7,CASSPRGSPGEQYF,TGTGCCAGTAGTCCACGTGGCAGCCCCGGGGAGCAGTACTTC
-,many,TRBV2,TRBJ1-4,CASSGSHVVPFF,TGTGCCAGCAGTGGGAGCCATGTAGTCCCGTTTTTT
TRBD2,many,TRBV2,TRBJ2-5,CASSYSGGETQYF,TGTGCCAGCAGTTACAGCGGGGGGGAGACCCAGTACTTC
-,-,TRBV6-4,TRBJ2-7,CASSDYEQYF,TGTGCCAGCAGTGACTACGAGCAGTACTTC
-,-,TRBV7-2,TRBJ2-3,CASSLSRRDTQYF,TGTGCCAGCAGCTTATCCCGAAGAGATACGCAGTATTTT
-,-,TRBV28,TRBJ1-4,CASSLFLGEKLFF,TGTGCCAGCAGTTTATTCTTAGGGGAAAAACTGTTTTTT
TRBD2,-,TRBV20-1,TRBJ2-1,CSARVIGLAGVNEQFF,TGCAGTGCTAGAGTAATAGGACTAGCGGGAGTCAATGAGCAGTTCTTC
TRBD1,-,TRBV20-1,TRBJ1-5,CSARPTGASNQSQHF,TGCAGTGCCCGCCCGACAGGGGCCAGCAATCAGTCCCAGCATTTT
-,many,TRBV12-3/TRBV12-4,TRBJ2-1,CASSFRHPVSSYNEQFF,TGTGCCAGCAGTTTTAGGCATCCGGTGAGCTCCTACAATGAGCAGTTCTTC
TRBD2,many,TRBV7-8,TRBJ2-5,CASSSLAGGETQYF,TGTGCCAGCAGCTCACTAGCGGGAGGGGAGACCCAGTACTTC
-,-,TRBV6-4,TRBJ2-1,CASSDSAGYNEQFF,TGTGCCAGCAGTGACTCGGCCGGATACAATGAGCAGTTCTTC
TRBD1,many,TRBV28,TRBJ1-2,CASRMGQGNGYTF,TGTGCCAGCAGAATGGGACAGGGGAATGGCTACACCTTC
-,many,TRBV7-9,TRBJ2-1,CASIPGENHEQFF,TGTGCCAGCATCCCCGGAGAAAACCATGAGCAGTTCTTC
-,medium-sized,TRBV27,TRBJ2-3,CASSRRQGKDTQYF,TGTGCCAGCAGTCGTCGACAAGGCAAAGATACGCAGTATTTT
-,-,TRBV28,TRBJ2-1,CASSSYIPGSYNEQFF,TGTGCCAGCAGTTCTTACATACCGGGCTCCTACAATGAGCAGTTCTTC
-,many,TRBV9,TRBJ2-3,CASSVGASPDTQYF,TGTGCCAGCAGCGTAGGAGCTAGCCCAGATACGCAGTATTTT
-,many,TRBV30,TRBJ2-1,CAWISASYNEQFF,TGTGCCTGGATATCTGCCTCCTACAATGAGCAGTTCTTC
-,-,TRBV30,TRBJ1-3,CAWSVRSAGNTIYF,TGTGCCTGGAGTGTACGCAGCGCTGGAAACACCATATATTTT
-,many,TRBV7-9,TRBJ2-3,CASSLGTQYF,TGTGCCAGCAGCCTGGGTACGCAGTATTTT
-,medium-sized,TRBV28,TRBJ1-3,CASLMNSGNTIYF,TGTGCCAGCTTAATGAATTCTGGAAACACCATATATTTT
-,many,TRBV27,TRBJ2-5,CASSSSGARLETQYF,TGTGCCAGCAGTTCCAGCGGAGCCCGCTTAGAGACCCAGTACTTC
-,many,TRBV19,TRBJ1-1,CASSPVPNTEAFF,TGTGCCAGTTCACCCGTTCCCAACACTGAAGCTTTCTTT
-,medium-sized,TRBV7-2,TRBJ2-3,CASSPDRYTQYF,TGTGCCAGCAGCCCCGACAGATATACGCAGTATTTT
TRBD2,-,TRBV14,TRBJ2-5,CASSQLSAGGSVTEYF,TGTGCCAGCAGCCAACTCTCAGCGGGGGGGTCGGTGACCGAGTACTTC
TRBD1,many,TRBV2,TRBJ1-2,CASRPRWDSLAYGYTF,TGTGCCAGCAGACCAAGATGGGACAGCTTGGCCTATGGCTACACCTTC
TRBD2,many,TRBV7-9,TRBJ2-1,CASTPIGGVAGGPGNEQFF,TGTGCCAGCACCCCGATTGGGGGGGTAGCGGGAGGGCCGGGCAATGAGCAGTTCTTC
-,-,TRBV19,TRBJ2-7,CASSTQAGGIEQYF,TGTGCCAGTAGTACCCAAGCTGGCGGAATCGAGCAGTACTTC
TRBD2,many,TRBV10-3,TRBJ2-3,CAISESGLAVVKDTQYF,TGTGCCATCAGTGAGTCGGGACTAGCTGTTGTCAAAGATACGCAGTATTTT
TRBD1,many,TRBV20-1,TRBJ2-5,CSAFRGQQETQYF,TGCAGTGCTTTCCGGGGACAGCAAGAGACCCAGTACTTC
TRBD1,many,TRBV20-1,TRBJ2-1,CSASPPRQGASFFFNEQFF,TGCAGTGCTAGTCCTCCCCGACAGGGGGCGTCTTTCTTTTTCAATGAGCAGTTCTTC
-,many,TRBV6-1,TRBJ2-3,CASSPRALPFTDTQYF,TGTGCCAGCAGTCCCCGGGCCTTGCCTTTCACAGATACGCAGTATTTT
-,many,TRBV7-9,TRBJ2-1,CASSLVLNNEQFF,TGTGCCAGCAGCTTAGTTCTGAACAATGAGCAGTTCTTC
-,many,TRBV20-1,TRBJ2-5,CSASGTDLETQYF,TGCAGTGCCTCGGGGACGGATTTGGAGACCCAGTACTTC
-,many,TRBV12-3/TRBV12-4,TRBJ2-7,CASSLGDGSSYEQYF,TGTGCCAGCAGTTTAGGGGACGGTAGCTCCTACGAGCAGTACTTC
-,-,TRBV30,TRBJ2-1,CAWIVSSEQFF,TGTGCCTGGATCGTCTCTAGCGAGCAGTTCTTC
-,many,TRBV7-8,TRBJ2-7,CASSLDRGLRYEQYF,TGTGCCAGCAGCTTAGACCGGGGTTTGCGATACGAGCAGTACTTC
TRBD1,many,TRBV20-1,TRBJ1-1,CSAETGSATEAFF,TGCAGTGCTGAGACAGGGTCTGCCACTGAAGCTTTCTTT
TRBD1,many,TRBV20-1,TRBJ1-4,CSARVRGQMATNEKLFF,TGCAGTGCTAGAGTCAGGGGACAGATGGCAACTAATGAAAAACTGTTTTTT
-,many,TRBV7-8,TRBJ1-6,CASSLAGGLGNSPLHF,TGTGCCAGCAGCTTAGCTGGGGGACTCGGTAATTCACCCCTCCACTTT
-,many,TRBV20-1,TRBJ1-2,CSARRDAGGYTF,TGCAGTGCTAGGCGGGACGCGGGGGGCTACACCTTC